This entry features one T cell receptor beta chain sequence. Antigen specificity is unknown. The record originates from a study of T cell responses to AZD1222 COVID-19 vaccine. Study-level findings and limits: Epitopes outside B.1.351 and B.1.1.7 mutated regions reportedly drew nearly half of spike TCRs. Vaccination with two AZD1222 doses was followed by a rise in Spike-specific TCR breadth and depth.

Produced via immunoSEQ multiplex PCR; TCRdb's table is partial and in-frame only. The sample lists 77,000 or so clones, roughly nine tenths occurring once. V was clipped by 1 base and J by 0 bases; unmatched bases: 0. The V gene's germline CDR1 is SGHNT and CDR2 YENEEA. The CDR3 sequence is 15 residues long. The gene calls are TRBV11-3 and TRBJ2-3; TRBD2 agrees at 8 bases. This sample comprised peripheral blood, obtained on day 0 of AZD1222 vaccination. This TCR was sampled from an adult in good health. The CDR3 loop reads CASSLAGGSTDTQYF. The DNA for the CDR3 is TGTGCCAGCAGCTTAGCGGGAGGGAGCACAGATACGCAGTATTTT.